This TCR beta chain was documented in a study of CD8+CD57+ T cells in acquired aplastic anemia. Study background: Sorted CD4+ and CD8+ cells yielded about 3.1 ug of DNA on average. Study-wide findings and caveats: Patients and controls were not found to differ significantly in CD8+ Simpson's diversity.

By flow cytometry, patients selected for sequencing had shown an expansion of CD8+CD57+ cells. All patients had severe acquired aplastic anemia. CDR3 and TCR beta VDJ profiling relied on genomic DNA as the template. In TCRdb, the reads were re-called with MiXCR into one record per CDR3 protein. Of under 250,000 distinct CDR3 sequences in the sample, 50% to 70% are singletons; the top ten hold about 60%. Germline loops: CDR1 MGHRA, CDR2 YSYEKL. The CDR3 spans 17 residues. Trimming took 0 bases from V and 0 from J, leaving 12 bases between them. On this clonotype: Its antigen is as yet unknown.

Sequenced material: sorted CD4+, CD8+, or CD8+CD57+ T cells (not recorded which) from PBMCs. J is TRBJ2-1 and V is TRBV4-1, with a tentative D call TRBD2 (5 bases). This sequence originates from a human donor with aplastic anemia. CDR3 in DNA: TGCGCCAGCAGCCAAGATGGACGGGGAAGCTCCTACAATGAGCAGTTCTTC. Translated: CASSQDGRGSSYNEQFF.